The entry that follows covers one T cell receptor beta chain sequence. The sample comes from a study of blood T cell repertoires in COVID-19. Study-level information: Acute and convalescent COVID-19 specimens originated in the United States, Italy and Spain. Sources were T cells, B-cell-depleted T cells, or PBMCs; the material itself was cDNA or gDNA.

Authors' analysis steps: The authors estimated nucleated cell counts from reference gene primer amplification. TCRdb's copy holds only in-frame clones and misses some; the assay was immunoSEQ multiplex PCR. V and J calls and clone size are as listed in that table; D and trimming were resolved from the DNA. The table includes about 120,000 clones, 85% to 90% detected once. Germline V gene lookup returns CDR1 SNHLY and CDR2 FYNNEI. Trimming cost V 11 bases and J 4 bases; bases outside gene matches: 11. The CDR3 totals 14 residues. The sequence derives from a woman aged 70-85 years with acute or convalescent COVID-19. Input material: peripheral blood. The V gene is TRBV2, the J gene TRBJ1-3; 7 nucleotides match TRBD1. Here the CDR3 reads CASRTGMAGNTIYF. CDR3 in DNA: TGTGCCTCAAGGACAGGAATGGCCGGAAACACCATATATTTT.